This TCR beta chain was found in a study of blood T cell repertoires in COVID-19. Study information: Sites across the United States, Italy and Spain contributed samples from acute and convalescent COVID-19. Sources were T cells, B-cell-depleted T cells, or PBMCs; the material itself was cDNA or gDNA.

In the authors' methods: Amplifying reference gene primers gave estimates of nucleated cell counts. TCRdb keeps only in-frame clones here, not all; method: immunoSEQ multiplex PCR. V, J and clone size are taken as reported in that table, and D and trimming were inferred from the DNA itself. The sample includes about 47,000 clones, roughly 80% seen only once; the top ten take approximately 2.5%. CDR3 size: 14 residues. V trimming: 1 base; J trimming: 7 bases; junction bases outside the gene matches: 4. CDR1 LGHNA and CDR2 YNFKEQ come from the germline V gene. The sample was peripheral blood. The chain links TRBV4-2 to TRBJ2-7; 10 nucleotides agree with TRBD2. The source is a man aged 50 to 60 with acute or convalescent COVID-19. The CDR3 protein is CASSQGSGGREQYF. Written as DNA, the CDR3 is TGTGCCAGCAGCCAAGGTAGCGGGGGGAGAGAGCAGTACTTC.